The T cell receptor (beta chain) under discussion was sequenced for a study of OX40 agonist ivuxolimab in advanced cancers. The study's findings and limits: Antigen specificity of clonally expanded peripheral T cells was not established.

Sequencing used immunoSEQ multiplex PCR; TCRdb keeps in-frame clones, though not all of them. This sample has 60,000 to 75,000 clones, with more than 85% found just once. This clone was seen only once. Its antigen is not known. V dropped 3 bases and J dropped 5 bases, with 22 bases sitting between them. The CDR3 is 18 amino acids. The V gene's germline CDR1 is SEHNR and CDR2 FQNEAQ (reference sequence). On cycle 4 day 1 and cycle 7 day 1, as well as at baseline, blood was sampled. The chain employs TRBV7-9 and TRBJ1-4; no definite D call. The sequence derives from an adult with an advanced solid tumor such as melanoma, head and neck, liver or kidney cancer. This sample comprised CD4+ or CD8+ T cells sorted from blood, obtained in a trial of the OX40 agonist ivuxolimab. CDR3 sequence (DNA): TGTGCCAGCAGCTTTGGTGTGGAACCGGGCCCGGGCAATGAAAAACTGTTTTTT. Translated, it gives CASSFGVEPGPGNEKLFF.